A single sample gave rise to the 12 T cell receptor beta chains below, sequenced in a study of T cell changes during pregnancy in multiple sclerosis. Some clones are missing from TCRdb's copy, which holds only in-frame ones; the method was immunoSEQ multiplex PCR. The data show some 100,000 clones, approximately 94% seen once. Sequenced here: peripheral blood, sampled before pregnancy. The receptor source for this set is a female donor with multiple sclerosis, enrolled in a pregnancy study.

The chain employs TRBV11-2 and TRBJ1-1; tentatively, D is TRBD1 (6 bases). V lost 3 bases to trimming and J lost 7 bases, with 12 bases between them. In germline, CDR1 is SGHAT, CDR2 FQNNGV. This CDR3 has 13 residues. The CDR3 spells CASSLGGGGEAFF. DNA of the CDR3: TGTGCCAGCAGCTTGGGGGGAGGGGGTGAAGCTTTCTTT.

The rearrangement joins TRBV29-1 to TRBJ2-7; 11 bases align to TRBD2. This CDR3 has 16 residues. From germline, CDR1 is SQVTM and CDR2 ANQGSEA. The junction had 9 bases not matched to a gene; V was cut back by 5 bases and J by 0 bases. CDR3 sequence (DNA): TGCAGCGTTAGATCATTAGCGGGAGGGCCCTCCTACGAGCAGTACTTC. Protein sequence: CSVRSLAGGPSYEQYF.

The CDR3 bases are TGTGCCAGCAGCTCGCCGGGACAGCAAGAGACCCAGTACTTC. Encoded protein: CASSSPGQQETQYF. The chain joins TRBV7-8 to TRBJ2-5; 7 bases line up with TRBD1. In germline, CDR1 is SGHVS, CDR2 FQNEAQ. This CDR3 is built from 14 residues. J gave up 2 bases and V 4 bases, and 4 bases lay outside the gene matches. Drawing the rest from reference TRBV7-8 and TRBJ2-5, the complete variable domain is GAGVSQSPRYKVAKRGQDVALRCDPISGHVSLFWYQQALGQGPEFLTYFQNEAQLDKSGLPSDRFFAERPEGSVSTLKIQRTQQEDSAVYLCASSSPGQQETQYFGPGTRLLVL.

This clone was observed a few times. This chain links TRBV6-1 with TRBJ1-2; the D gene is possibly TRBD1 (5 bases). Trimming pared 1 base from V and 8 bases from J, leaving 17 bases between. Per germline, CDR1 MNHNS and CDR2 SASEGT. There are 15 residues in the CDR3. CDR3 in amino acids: CASSEDGGEVGGYTF. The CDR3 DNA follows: TGTGCCAGCAGTGAAGATGGGGGGGAAGTAGGAGGCTACACCTTC.

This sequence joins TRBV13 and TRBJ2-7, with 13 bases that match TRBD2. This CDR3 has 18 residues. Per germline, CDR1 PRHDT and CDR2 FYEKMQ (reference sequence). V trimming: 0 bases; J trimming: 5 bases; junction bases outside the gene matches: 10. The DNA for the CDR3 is TGTGCCAGCAGCTTAGGATTACTAGCGGGAGGGCCTTCCCACGAGCAGTACTTC. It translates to CASSLGLLAGGPSHEQYF.

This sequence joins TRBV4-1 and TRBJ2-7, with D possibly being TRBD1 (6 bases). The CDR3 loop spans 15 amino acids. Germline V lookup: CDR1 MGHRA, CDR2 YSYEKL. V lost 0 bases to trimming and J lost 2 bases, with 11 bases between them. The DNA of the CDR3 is TGCGCCAGCAGCCAAGAAATAGGGGGAACCTACGAGCAGTACTTC. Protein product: CASSQEIGGTYEQYF.

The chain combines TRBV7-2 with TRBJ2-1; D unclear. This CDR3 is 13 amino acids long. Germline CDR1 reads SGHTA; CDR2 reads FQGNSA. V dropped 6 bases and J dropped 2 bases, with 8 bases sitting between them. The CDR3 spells CASRTDAYNEQFF. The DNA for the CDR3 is TGTGCCAGCAGGACTGACGCCTACAATGAGCAGTTCTTC.

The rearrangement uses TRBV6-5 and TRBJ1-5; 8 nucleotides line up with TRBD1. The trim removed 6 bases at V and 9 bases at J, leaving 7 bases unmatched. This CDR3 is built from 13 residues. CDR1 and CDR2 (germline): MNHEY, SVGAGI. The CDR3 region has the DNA TGTGCCAGCAGCCGACAGGGGATGTTGCCCCAGCATTTT. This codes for CASSRQGMLPQHF.

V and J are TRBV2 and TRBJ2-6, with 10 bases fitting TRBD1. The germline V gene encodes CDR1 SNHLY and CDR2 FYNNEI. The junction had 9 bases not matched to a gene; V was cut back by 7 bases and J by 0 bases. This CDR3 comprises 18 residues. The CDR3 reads CASTPDRGGFSGANVLTF. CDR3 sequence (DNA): TGTGCCAGCACCCCGGACAGGGGGGGATTCTCTGGGGCCAACGTCCTGACTTTC.

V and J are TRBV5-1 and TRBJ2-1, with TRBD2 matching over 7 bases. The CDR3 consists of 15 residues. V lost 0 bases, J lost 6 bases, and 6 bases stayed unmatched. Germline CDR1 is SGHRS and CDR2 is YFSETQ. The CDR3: CASSLAVTSTNEQFF. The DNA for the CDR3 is TGCGCCAGCAGCTTGGCCGTGACTAGCACCAATGAGCAGTTCTTC. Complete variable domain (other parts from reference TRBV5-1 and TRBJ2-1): KAGVTQTPRYLIKTRGQQVTLSCSPISGHRSVSWYQQTPGQGLQFLFEYFSETQRNKGNFPGRFSGRQFSNSRSEMNVSTLELGDSALYLCASSLAVTSTNEQFFGPGTRLTVL.

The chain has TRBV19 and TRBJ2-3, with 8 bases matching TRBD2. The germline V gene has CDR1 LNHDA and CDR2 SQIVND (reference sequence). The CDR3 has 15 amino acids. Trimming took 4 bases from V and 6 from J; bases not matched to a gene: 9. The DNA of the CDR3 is TGTGCCAGTAGTACAACTAGCGGACCTAGGGATACGCAGTATTTT. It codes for CASSTTSGPRDTQYF.

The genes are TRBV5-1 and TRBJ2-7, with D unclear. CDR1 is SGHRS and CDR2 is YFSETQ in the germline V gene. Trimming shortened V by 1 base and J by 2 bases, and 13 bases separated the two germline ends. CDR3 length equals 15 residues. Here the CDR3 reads CASSLSGPRPYEQYF. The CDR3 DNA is TGCGCCAGCAGCTTGTCGGGTCCCCGACCCTACGAGCAGTACTTC.